This T cell receptor beta chain emerged from a study of T-cell reconstitution after alpha-beta-depleted transplantation in children (dated by TCRdb to the mid-2010s). Study-wide context: The study quantitatively tracked T-cell immune reconstitution after TCRalphabeta/CD19-depleted allogeneic hematopoietic cell transplantation in children using TCR repertoire profiling.

Taken with the paper, the label for treatment or condition translates to: allogeneic hematopoietic cell transplantation with graft depleted of TCRalphabeta T cells and CD19 B cells. The children who served as transplant recipients had been given grafts of TCRalphabeta/CD19-depleted allogeneic hematopoietic cells. The library was made by PCR. The sample was run on an Illumina HiSeq 2500. TCR libraries were prepared with molecular barcoding, using unique molecular identifiers to normalize TCRbeta repertoire quantification. TCRdb's own reprocessing of the public reads used fastp at Q25 and MiXCR and kept productive beta chains. Identical CDR3 protein sequences are pooled into one entry, listed with their most common genes and DNA. This sample comprises some 150,000 distinct CDR3 sequences, 8% to 10% of them detected only once. The top ten clones comprise over 15% of the sample. General findings and caveats noted by the study authors: Over the following months the frequencies of hyperexpanded clones went down, and after one year T-cell counts and TCRbeta diversity were mostly credited to newly produced T cells. In some patients, the high TCRbeta diversity seen at day 60 was put down to recipient T cells and intrathymic progenitors that had survived conditioning. Apparently early alphabetaT-cell count recovery about two months after transplant reportedly relied on only several hundred rapidly expanded clones derived from non-depleted graft cells.

Many counts were recorded for this clonotype. Its antigen remains undetermined. Per-base qualities were not stored, and no clone one base away is much larger. V is pared back by 0 bases and J by 4 bases, with 23 bases lying between the germline termini. CDR3 length: 18 amino acids, cysteine to phenylalanine. Kept here is only the CDR3 DNA, which spans 54 bases and is read in frame from base 1. The germline V gene provides CDR1 SGHRS and CDR2 YFSETQ. The clonotype originates from a female patient between 2 and 15 years old who had a stem cell transplant for congenital amegakaryocytic thrombocytopenia, so the T cells may come from the graft donor. The material was PBMCs, mostly from graft donor cells, obtained 180 days after TCRalphabeta/CD19-depleted stem cell transplant. The chain joins TRBV5-1 to TRBJ2-7, with a weak D call of TRBD1 (6 bases match). The encoded CDR3 is CASSLGWDKWGFGYEQYF. The nucleotide sequence is given as TGCGCCAGCAGCTTGGGATGGGACAAGTGGGGTTTTGGGTACGAGCAGTACTTC.